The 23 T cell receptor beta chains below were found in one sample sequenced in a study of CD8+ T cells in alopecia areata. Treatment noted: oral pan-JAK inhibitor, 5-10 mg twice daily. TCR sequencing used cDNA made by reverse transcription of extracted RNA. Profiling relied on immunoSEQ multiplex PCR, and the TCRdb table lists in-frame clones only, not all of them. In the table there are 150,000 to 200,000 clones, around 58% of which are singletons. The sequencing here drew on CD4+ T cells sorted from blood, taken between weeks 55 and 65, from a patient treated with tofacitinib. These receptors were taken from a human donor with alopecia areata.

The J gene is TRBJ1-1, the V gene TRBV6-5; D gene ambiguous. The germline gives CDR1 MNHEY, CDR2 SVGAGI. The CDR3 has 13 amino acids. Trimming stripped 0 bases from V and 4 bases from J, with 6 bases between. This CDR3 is CASSYSIGTEAFF. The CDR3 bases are TGTGCCAGCAGTTACTCGATAGGCACTGAAGCTTTCTTT.

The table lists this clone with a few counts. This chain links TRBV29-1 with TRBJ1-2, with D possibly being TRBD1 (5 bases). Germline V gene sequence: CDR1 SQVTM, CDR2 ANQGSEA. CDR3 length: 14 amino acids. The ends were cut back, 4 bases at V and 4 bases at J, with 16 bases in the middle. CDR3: CSVGSRQSPYGYTF. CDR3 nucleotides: TGCAGCGTTGGGTCTAGACAGTCCCCCTATGGCTACACCTTC.

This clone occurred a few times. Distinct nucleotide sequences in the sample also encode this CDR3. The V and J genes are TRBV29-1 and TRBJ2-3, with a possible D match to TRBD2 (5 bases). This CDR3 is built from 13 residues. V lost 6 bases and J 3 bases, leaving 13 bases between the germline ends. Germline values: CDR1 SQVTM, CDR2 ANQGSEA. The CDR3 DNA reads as TGCAGCGTGGAGTCTCCGGGGACAGATACGCAGTATTTT. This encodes CSVESPGTDTQYF.

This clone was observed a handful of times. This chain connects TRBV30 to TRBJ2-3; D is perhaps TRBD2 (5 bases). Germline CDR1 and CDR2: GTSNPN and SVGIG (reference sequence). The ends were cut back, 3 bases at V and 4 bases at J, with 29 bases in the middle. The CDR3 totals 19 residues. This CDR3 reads CAWSDQFSFASSKADTQYF. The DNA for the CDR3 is TGTGCCTGGAGCGACCAGTTCTCCTTCGCTAGCTCCAAGGCAGATACGCAGTATTTT.

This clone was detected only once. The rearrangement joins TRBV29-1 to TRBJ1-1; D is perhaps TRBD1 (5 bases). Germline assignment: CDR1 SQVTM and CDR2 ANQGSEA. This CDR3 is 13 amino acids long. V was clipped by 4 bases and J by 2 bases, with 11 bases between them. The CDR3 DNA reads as TGCAGCGTTGGTCTCGGGGCAAACACTGAAGCTTTCTTT. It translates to CSVGLGANTEAFF. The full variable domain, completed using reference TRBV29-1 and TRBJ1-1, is SAVISQKPSRDICQRGTSLTIQCQVDSQVTMMFWYRQQPGQSLTLIATANQGSEATYESGFVIDKFPISRPNLTFSTLTVSNMSPEDSSIYLCSVGLGANTEAFFGQGTRLTVV.

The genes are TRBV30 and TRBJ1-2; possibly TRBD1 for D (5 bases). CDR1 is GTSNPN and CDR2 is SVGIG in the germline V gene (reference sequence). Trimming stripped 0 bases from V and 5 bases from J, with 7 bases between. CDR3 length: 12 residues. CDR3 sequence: CAWSVGEYGYTF. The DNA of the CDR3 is TGTGCCTGGAGTGTAGGGGAGTATGGCTACACCTTC.

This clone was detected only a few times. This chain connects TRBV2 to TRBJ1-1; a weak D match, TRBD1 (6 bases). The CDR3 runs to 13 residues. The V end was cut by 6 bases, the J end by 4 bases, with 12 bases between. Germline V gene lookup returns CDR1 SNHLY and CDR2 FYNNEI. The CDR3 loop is CASRPQGVTEAFF. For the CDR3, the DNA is TGTGCCAGCAGGCCACAGGGTGTCACTGAAGCTTTCTTT.

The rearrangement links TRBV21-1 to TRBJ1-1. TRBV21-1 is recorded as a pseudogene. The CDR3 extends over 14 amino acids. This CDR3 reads CATHHYKPGGGAFF. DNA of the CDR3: TGTGCCACCCATCACTATAAACCCGGGGGAGGGGCTTTCTTT.

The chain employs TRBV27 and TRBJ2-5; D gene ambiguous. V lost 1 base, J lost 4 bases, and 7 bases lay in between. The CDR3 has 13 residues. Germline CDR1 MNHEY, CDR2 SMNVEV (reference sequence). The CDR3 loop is CASSLLSGETQYF. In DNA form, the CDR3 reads TGTGCCAGCAGTTTATTGTCGGGAGAGACCCAGTACTTC.

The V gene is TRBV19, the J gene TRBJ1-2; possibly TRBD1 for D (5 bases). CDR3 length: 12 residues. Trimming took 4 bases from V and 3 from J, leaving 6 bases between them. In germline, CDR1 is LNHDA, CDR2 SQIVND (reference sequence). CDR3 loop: CASSRGDYGYTF. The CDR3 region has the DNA TGTGCCAGTAGTAGGGGGGACTATGGCTACACCTTC.

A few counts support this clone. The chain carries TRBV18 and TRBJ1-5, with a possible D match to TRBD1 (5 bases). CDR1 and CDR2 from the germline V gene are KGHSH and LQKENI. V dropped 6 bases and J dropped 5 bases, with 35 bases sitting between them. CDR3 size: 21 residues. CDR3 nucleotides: TGTGCCAGCTCTCCTTGGGGGTTTTATGATGGAAGTTCTTACCAGGATCAGCCCCAGCATTTT. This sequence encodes CASSPWGFYDGSSYQDQPQHF. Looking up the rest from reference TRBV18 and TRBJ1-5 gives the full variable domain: NAGVMQNPRHLVRRRGQEARLRCSPMKGHSHVYWYRQLPEEGLKFMVYLQKENIIDESGMPKERFSAEFPKEGPSILRIQQVVRGDSAAYFCASSPWGFYDGSSYQDQPQHFGDGTRLSIL.

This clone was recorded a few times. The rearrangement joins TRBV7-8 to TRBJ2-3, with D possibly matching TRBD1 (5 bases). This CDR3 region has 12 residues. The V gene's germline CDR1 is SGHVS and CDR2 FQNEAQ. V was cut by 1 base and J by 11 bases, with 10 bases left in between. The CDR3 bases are TGTGCCAGCAGCTTAGAGGCCGGACAGCAGTATTTT. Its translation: CASSLEAGQQYF.

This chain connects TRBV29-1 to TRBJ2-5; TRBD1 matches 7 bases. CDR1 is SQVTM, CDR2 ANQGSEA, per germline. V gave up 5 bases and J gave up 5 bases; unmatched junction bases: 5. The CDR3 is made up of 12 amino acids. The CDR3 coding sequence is TGCAGCGTTAGGGGACAGAGGGAGACCCAGTACTTC. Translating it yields CSVRGQRETQYF.

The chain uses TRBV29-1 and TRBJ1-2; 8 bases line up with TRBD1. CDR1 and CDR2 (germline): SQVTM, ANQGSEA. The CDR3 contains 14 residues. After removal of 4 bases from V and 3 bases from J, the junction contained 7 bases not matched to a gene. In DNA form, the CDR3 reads TGCAGCGTTGGTTCAGGGGGCGCTTACTATGGCTACACCTTC. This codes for CSVGSGGAYYGYTF.

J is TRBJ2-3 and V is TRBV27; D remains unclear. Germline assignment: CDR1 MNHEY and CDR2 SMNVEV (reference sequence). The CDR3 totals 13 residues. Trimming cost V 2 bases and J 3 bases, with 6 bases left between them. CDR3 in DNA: TGTGCCAGCAGTTTAGTGCGGACAGATACGCAGTATTTT. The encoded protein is CASSLVRTDTQYF.

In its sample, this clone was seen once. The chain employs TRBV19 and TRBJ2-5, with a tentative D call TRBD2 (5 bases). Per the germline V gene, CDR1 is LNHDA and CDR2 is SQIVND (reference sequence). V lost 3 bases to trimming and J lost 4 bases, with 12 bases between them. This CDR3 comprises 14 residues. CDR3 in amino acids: CASSITPSRETQYF. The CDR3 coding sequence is TGTGCCAGTAGTATTACTCCTAGCAGAGAGACCCAGTACTTC.

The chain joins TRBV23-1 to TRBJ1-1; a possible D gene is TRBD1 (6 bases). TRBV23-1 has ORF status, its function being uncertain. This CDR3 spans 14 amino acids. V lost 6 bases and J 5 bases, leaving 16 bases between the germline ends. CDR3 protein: CASRNRGGETEAFF. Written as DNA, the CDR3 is TGCGCCAGCAGAAATAGGGGGGGTGAAACTGAAGCTTTCTTT.

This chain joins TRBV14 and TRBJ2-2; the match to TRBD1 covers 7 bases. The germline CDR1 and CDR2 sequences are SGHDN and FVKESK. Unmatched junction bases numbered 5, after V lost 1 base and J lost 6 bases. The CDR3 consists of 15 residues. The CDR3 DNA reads TGTGCCAGCAGCCAAGGACAGGGATTCCCCGGGGAGCTGTTTTTT. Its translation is CASSQGQGFPGELFF.

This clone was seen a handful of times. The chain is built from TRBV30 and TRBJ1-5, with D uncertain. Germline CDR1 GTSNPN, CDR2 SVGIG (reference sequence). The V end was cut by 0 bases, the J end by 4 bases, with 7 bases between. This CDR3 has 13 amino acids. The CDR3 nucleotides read TGTGCCTGGAGTGTGGGTTGGAATCAGCCCCAGCATTTT. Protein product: CAWSVGWNQPQHF. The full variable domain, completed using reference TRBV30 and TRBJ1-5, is SQTIHQWPATLVQPVGSPLSLECTVEGTSNPNLYWYRQAAGRGLQLLFYSVGIGQISSEVPQNLSASRPQDRQFILSSKKLLLSDSGFYLCAWSVGWNQPQHFGDGTRLSIL.

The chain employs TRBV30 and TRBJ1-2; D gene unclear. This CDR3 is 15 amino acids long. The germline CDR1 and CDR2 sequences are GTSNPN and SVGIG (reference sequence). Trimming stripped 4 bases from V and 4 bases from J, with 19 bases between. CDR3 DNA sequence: TGTGCCTGGACCATACCCTCGGGGTCCTCCTATGGCTACACCTTC. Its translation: CAWTIPSGSSYGYTF.

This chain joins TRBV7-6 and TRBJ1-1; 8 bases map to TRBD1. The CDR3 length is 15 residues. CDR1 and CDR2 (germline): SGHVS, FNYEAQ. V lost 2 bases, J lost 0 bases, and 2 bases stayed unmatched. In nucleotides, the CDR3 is TGTGCCAGCAGCTTAACAGGGGGAGTGAACACTGAAGCTTTCTTT. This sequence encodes CASSLTGGVNTEAFF.

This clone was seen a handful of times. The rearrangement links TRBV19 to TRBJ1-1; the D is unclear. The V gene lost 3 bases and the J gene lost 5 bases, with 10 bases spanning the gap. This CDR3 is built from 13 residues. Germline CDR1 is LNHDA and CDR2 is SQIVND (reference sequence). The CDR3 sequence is CASSIGYRTEAFF. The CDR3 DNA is TGTGCCAGTAGTATCGGATATAGGACTGAAGCTTTCTTT.

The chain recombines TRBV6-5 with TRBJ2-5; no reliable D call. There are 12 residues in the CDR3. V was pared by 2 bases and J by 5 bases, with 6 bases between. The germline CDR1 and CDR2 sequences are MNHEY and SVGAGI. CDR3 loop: CASSYPGETQYF. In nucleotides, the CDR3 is TGTGCCAGCAGTTACCCCGGGGAGACCCAGTACTTC.